This TCR beta chain was captured by sequencing in a study of neurological immune-mediated disorders. Study-wide findings and caveats: CDR3 amino acid sequences of expanded clones were not shared across subjects, a result suggesting private repertoires in all groups.

cDNA was made by 5'RACE with 10-nucleotide random UMIs. Over 170 million TCR-beta sequences (from 15-18 subjects) were yielded by each sequencing run. TCRdb ran MiXCR on the 5' RACE reads and lists one entry per CDR3 protein. The sample lists approximately 4,800 distinct CDR3 sequences; 20% to 30% were seen once. The sorted libraries started from around 970,000 CD4+ or CD8+ T cells. This clonotype was counted many times. Its antigen is unknown. The CDR3 runs 12 residues. V lost 2 bases and J lost 7, with 9 bases in between. CDR1 DFQATT and CDR2 SNEGSKA come from the germline V gene (reference sequence).

V and J are TRBV20-1 and TRBJ1-5; possible D gene TRBD1, 5 bases. The sample consisted of CD8+ T cells from blood. The sequence came from a woman aged 55 to 70 with HTLV-1-associated myelopathy (HAM/TSP). CDR3: CSARQGQQPQHF. The CDR3, as DNA: TGCAGTGCTAGACAGGGCCAGCAGCCCCAGCATTTT.